Presented here are 9 T cell receptor beta chains from one specimen sequenced in a study of T cell repertoires in cytomegalovirus infection. Their specific antigens are unknown. TCRdb recomputed calls from the reads with MiXCR, one row per CDR3 protein. Seen here are about 60,000 distinct CDR3 sequences, 33% observed once, and the top ten hold about three quarters. Sequencing was done on a sample of PBMCs, sequenced either directly or after in vitro stimulation (not recorded which). All receptors come from a human donor in good health (CMV status not recorded). Some clones in this sample may be carry-over from other donors' samples.

This clonotype has just a few counts. The gene calls are TRBV6-1 and TRBJ2-6; no definite D call. The V gene's germline CDR1 is MNHNS and CDR2 SASEGT. This CDR3 has 15 amino acids. V was shortened by 0 bases and J by 5 bases, with 8 bases between the two germline ends. CDR3: CASSEAVGWANVLTF. The CDR3 DNA reads TGTGCCAGCAGTGAAGCGGTGGGCTGGGCCAACGTCCTGACTTTC.

Many counts were recorded for this clonotype. The chain has TRBV7-8 and TRBJ2-2; possible D gene TRBD1, 6 bases. The CDR3 contains 15 residues. Trimming took 6 bases from V and 0 from J, leaving 11 bases between them. Germline CDR1 SGHVS, CDR2 FQNEAQ. The CDR3 here is CASSPRTANTGELFF. The DNA for the CDR3 is TGTGCCAGCAGTCCTAGGACAGCGAACACCGGGGAGCTGTTTTTT.

This clonotype was seen more than once but under ten times. The chain couples TRBV6-6 to TRBJ1-1; D remains unclear. CDR3 length: 14 residues. The V gene lost 3 bases and the J gene lost 8 bases, with 16 bases spanning the gap. Germline V gene sequence: CDR1 MNHNY, CDR2 SVGAGI (reference sequence). DNA of the CDR3: TGTGCCAGCAGTTATTTCGTCGGGCAGATGGAAGCTTTCTTT. Its translation is CASSYFVGQMEAFF.

This clonotype showed up just a few times. This rearrangement joins TRBV3-1 to TRBJ2-3; D unclear. Deletions cut 4 bases from V and 3 bases from J, with 11 bases between. The CDR3 contains 14 residues. Germline CDR1 reads LGHDT; CDR2 reads YNNKEL (reference sequence). DNA of the CDR3: TGTGCCAGCAGCCCTCTGGGCCAAACAGATACGCAGTATTTT. It encodes CASSPLGQTDTQYF.

This clonotype was counted between two and nine times. The rearrangement joins TRBV20-1 to TRBJ2-3; D is unresolved. The CDR3 loop spans 14 amino acids. CDR1 and CDR2 from the germline V gene are DFQATT and SNEGSKA (reference sequence). V was clipped by 1 base and J by 2 bases, with 10 bases between them. CDR3 in amino acids: CSARVSRLTDTQYF. The CDR3 region has the DNA TGCAGTGCTAGAGTCTCCAGACTCACAGATACGCAGTATTTT.

The chain is built from TRBV30 and TRBJ1-2; D unresolved. Germline-derived CDR1 and CDR2 are GTSNPN and SVGIG (reference sequence). The CDR3 is made up of 12 amino acids. Trimming pared 0 bases from V and 6 bases from J, leaving 8 bases between. DNA of the CDR3: TGTGCCTGGAGTGTATCGGCCGATGGCTACACCTTC. This gives the protein CAWSVSADGYTF.

Of note for this clonotype: The junction does not match germline at one end; this may be a read error. The rearrangement joins TRBV5-3 to TRBJ2-7, with D unclear. TRBV5-3 is an ORF, with its function uncertain. This CDR3 is 12 amino acids long. In DNA form, the CDR3 reads TGTGCCAGCAGCTTTGATGCTTACGAGCAGTACTTC. Residues: CASSFDAYEQYF.

Within the sample, this clonotype is large. The chain employs TRBV7-2 and TRBJ2-3; D uncertain. V was shortened by 5 bases and J by 2 bases, with 5 bases between the two germline ends. The CDR3 contains 12 residues. The germline CDR1 and CDR2 sequences are SGHTA and FQGNSA. Written as DNA, the CDR3 is TGTGCCAGCAGCCTACTCACAGATACGCAGTATTTT. Its protein is CASSLLTDTQYF.

This sequence joins TRBV9 and TRBJ2-5, with 7 bases lining up with TRBD2. This CDR3 region has 15 residues. The V gene end was trimmed by 0 bases and the J gene end by 4 bases; junction bases not matched to a gene: 6. From germline, CDR1 is SGDLS and CDR2 YYNGEE. The CDR3 DNA sequence: TGTGCCAGCAGCGTAGATGGCGGGGGAGGAGAGACCCAGTACTTC. It specifies CASSVDGGGGETQYF.